One sample yielded the 32 T cell receptor beta chains listed below, sequenced in a study of cytomegalovirus exposure and HLA in healthy donors. PCR employed 60 Vbeta and 13 Jbeta primers. The method was immunoSEQ multiplex PCR; TCRdb's version includes in-frame clones alone and lacks a portion of them. Seen here are fewer than 200,000 clones, about 80% observed once, and the top ten hold approximately 0.89%. Sequences were obtained from PBMCs. These receptors came from a woman in her forties or fifties in good health and CMV-seropositive.

This CDR3 is CASSLSWAETQYF. For the CDR3, the DNA is TGTGCCAGCAGTTTATCATGGGCGGAGACCCAGTACTTC. The chain joins TRBV27 to TRBJ2-5; D remains ambiguous. Germline V CDR1 and CDR2: MNHEY, SMNVEV (reference sequence). The CDR3 extends over 13 amino acids. Trimming shortened V by 0 bases and J by 5 bases, and 7 bases separated the two germline ends.

V and J are TRBV5-8 and TRBJ1-3, with a tentative D call TRBD1 (5 bases). The length of the CDR3 is 14 residues. The germline V gene encodes CDR1 SGHTS and CDR2 YDEGEE. Between the trimmed V and J ends, which lost 2 bases and 4 bases, there was a span of 10 bases. The CDR3 protein is CASSLQDLGNTIYF. CDR3 DNA sequence: TGTGCCAGCAGCTTACAGGATCTCGGAAACACCATATATTTT.

The chain combines TRBV29-1 with TRBJ2-3; weak D call: TRBD1 (6 bases). The V end lost 0 bases, the J end lost 1 base, and 20 bases lay between the germline ends. Germline CDR1 reads SQVTM; CDR2 reads ANQGSEA. The CDR3 covers 18 residues. CDR3: CSVEDISLQGWGTDTQYF. The CDR3 DNA reads TGCAGCGTTGAAGACATATCCTTACAGGGCTGGGGCACAGATACGCAGTATTTT.

The genes are TRBV6-1 and TRBJ1-4, with TRBD1 identical over 7 bases. There are 15 residues in the CDR3. Germline CDR1 and CDR2: MNHNS and SASEGT. The trim removed 4 bases at V and 5 bases at J, leaving 7 bases unmatched. The CDR3 is CASSAFKGQNEKLFF. In nucleotides, the CDR3 is TGTGCCAGCAGTGCTTTTAAGGGACAGAATGAAAAACTGTTTTTT.

This clone was seen a handful of times. The J gene is TRBJ2-2, the V gene TRBV5-4; D is perhaps TRBD2 (6 bases). The length of the CDR3 is 16 residues. V gave up 2 bases and J gave up 0 bases, with 11 bases separating them. CDR1 SGHNT and CDR2 YYREEE come from the germline V gene (reference sequence). CDR3 sequence reads: CASSFATSPNTGELFF. The CDR3 bases are TGTGCCAGCAGCTTTGCTACTAGCCCGAACACCGGGGAGCTGTTTTTT.

This clone showed up just once. The chain employs TRBV18 and TRBJ2-5, with TRBD1 matching 8 bases. J lost 5 bases, V lost 3 bases, and 5 bases had no gene match. Germline assignment: CDR1 KGHSH and CDR2 LQKENI. The CDR3 sequence is 14 residues long. The CDR3: CASSPFRGPETQYF. In DNA form, the CDR3 reads TGTGCCAGCTCACCTTTCAGGGGGCCGGAGACCCAGTACTTC. The full variable domain, in which reference TRBV18 and TRBJ2-5 provide the parts outside the CDR3, is NAGVMQNPRHLVRRRGQEARLRCSPMKGHSHVYWYRQLPEEGLKFMVYLQKENIIDESGMPKERFSAEFPKEGPSILRIQQVVRGDSAAYFCASSPFRGPETQYFGPGTRLLVL.

The V call is TRBV5-4, the J call TRBJ2-3, with D maybe TRBD1 (6 bases). Looked up from germline, CDR1 is SGHNT and CDR2 is YYREEE (reference sequence). The CDR3 extends over 14 amino acids. Trimming pared 5 bases from V and 0 bases from J, leaving 10 bases between. The CDR3 protein is CASRGQLSTDTQYF. In DNA, the CDR3 is TGTGCCAGCAGAGGACAGCTTAGCACAGATACGCAGTATTTT. The full variable domain, completed using reference TRBV5-4 and TRBJ2-3, is ETGVTQSPTHLIKTRGQQVTLRCSSQSGHNTVSWYQQALGQGPQFIFQYYREEENGRGNFPPRFSGLQFPNYSSELNVNALELDDSALYLCASRGQLSTDTQYFGPGTRLTVL.

This clone has more than one count but fewer than ten. V is TRBV7-9 and J is TRBJ1-1; D not certain. The CDR3 has 15 residues. Germline CDR1 reads SEHNR; CDR2 reads FQNEAQ (reference sequence). Trimming took off 4 bases at V and 1 base at J, with 13 bases between the two ends. The CDR3 nucleotides read TGTGCCAGCAGCTCCCAGTTGTCGGGGAACACTGAAGCTTTCTTT. Protein sequence: CASSSQLSGNTEAFF.

The chain has TRBV11-2 and TRBJ1-2, with a tentative D call TRBD1 (5 bases). This CDR3 is 13 amino acids long. Trimming removed 5 bases at V and 2 bases at J, with 9 bases between. Germline V gene sequence: CDR1 SGHAT, CDR2 FQNNGV. The CDR3 nucleotides read TGTGCCAGCAGCCCCCGGGGGAACTATGGCTACACCTTC. Translation: CASSPRGNYGYTF.

This chain links TRBV19 with TRBJ2-2; the D gene is possibly TRBD1 (5 bases). The length of the CDR3 is 14 residues. V was pared by 1 base and J by 6 bases, with 9 bases between. Germline lookup yields CDR1 LNHDA and CDR2 SQIVND (reference sequence). In nucleotides, the CDR3 is TGTGCCAGTAGTATAGGGGGCCTATCCGGGGAGCTGTTTTTT. This codes for CASSIGGLSGELFF.

V gene TRBV5-4 combines with J gene TRBJ2-3; 10 nucleotides align to TRBD2. The CDR3 runs to 18 residues. J lost 1 base, V lost 4 bases, and 12 bases had no gene match. Germline values: CDR1 SGHNT, CDR2 YYREEE (reference sequence). CDR3 nucleotide sequence: TGTGCCAGCAGCATTGGGGTAGCGGGAGGCAGTGGCACAGATACGCAGTATTTT. It is translated as CASSIGVAGGSGTDTQYF.

The rearrangement links TRBV5-6 to TRBJ1-2; D possibly corresponds to TRBD1 (6 bases). The germline V gene encodes CDR1 SGHDT and CDR2 YYEEEE. V lost 4 bases and J lost 5, with 18 bases in between. The CDR3 spans 15 residues. In nucleotides, the CDR3 is TGTGCCAGCAGCCTAGGCGGACCAGGGGCTTATGGCTACACCTTC. Protein sequence: CASSLGGPGAYGYTF. Using reference TRBV5-6 and TRBJ1-2 for the parts outside the CDR3, the full variable domain is DAGVTQSPTHLIKTRGQQVTLRCSPKSGHDTVSWYQQALGQGPQFIFQYYEEEERQRGNFPDRFSGHQFPNYSSELNVNALLLGDSALYLCASSLGGPGAYGYTFGSGTRLTVV.

This chain links TRBV13 with TRBJ1-1; perhaps TRBD1 as D (5 bases). Trimming stripped 4 bases from V and 2 bases from J, with 14 bases between. The CDR3 has 15 residues. Per germline, CDR1 PRHDT and CDR2 FYEKMQ (reference sequence). The CDR3 DNA reads TGTGCCAGCAGCTCGTTGGACACTGTTAACACTGAAGCTTTCTTT. Amino acids: CASSSLDTVNTEAFF.

The rearrangement uses TRBV5-1 and TRBJ2-3; D possibly corresponds to TRBD2 (6 bases). The CDR3 runs 15 residues. The germline V gene encodes CDR1 SGHRS and CDR2 YFSETQ. V shed 0 bases and J shed 5 bases, with 13 bases lying between them. The CDR3 sequence is CASSLVSVGGDTQYF. The CDR3 DNA reads TGCGCCAGCAGCTTGGTATCGGTCGGGGGAGATACGCAGTATTTT.

J is TRBJ2-1 and V is TRBV9; 11 positions match TRBD2. After removal of 2 bases from V and 6 bases from J, the junction contained 1 base not matched to a gene. Germline CDR1 SGDLS, CDR2 YYNGEE. The length of the CDR3 is 14 residues. The CDR3 DNA is TGTGCCAGCAGCGTTAGCGGGAGGGCCAATGAGCAGTTCTTC. Translating it yields CASSVSGRANEQFF.

This clone was seen a single time. The CDR3 loop is CASSSGTSGRETQYF. The CDR3 DNA reads TGCGCCAGCAGCTCCGGGACTAGCGGACGAGAGACCCAGTACTTC. V usage is TRBV5-1 and J usage is TRBJ2-5; 11 bases align to TRBD2. The CDR3 covers 15 residues. V was clipped by 3 bases and J by 4 bases; unmatched bases: 5. The V gene's germline CDR1 is SGHRS and CDR2 YFSETQ. The whole variable domain, filled in from reference TRBV5-1 and TRBJ2-5, reads KAGVTQTPRYLIKTRGQQVTLSCSPISGHRSVSWYQQTPGQGLQFLFEYFSETQRNKGNFPGRFSGRQFSNSRSEMNVSTLELGDSALYLCASSSGTSGRETQYFGPGTRLLVL.

This chain uses TRBV10-1 with TRBJ2-3; perhaps TRBD2 as D (7 bases). Germline loops: CDR1 WNHNN, CDR2 SYGVQD (reference sequence). CDR3 length: 15 residues. The V end lost 4 bases, the J end lost 1 base, and 12 bases lay between the germline ends. The CDR3 region is CASSVGGEGTDTQYF. The CDR3, as DNA: TGCGCCAGCAGTGTAGGGGGGGAGGGCACAGATACGCAGTATTTT.

The rearrangement joins TRBV5-4 to TRBJ2-1; weak D call: TRBD1 (5 bases). V lost 4 bases, J lost 5 bases, and 22 bases lay in between. Germline loops: CDR1 SGHNT, CDR2 YYREEE (reference sequence). CDR3 length equals 17 residues. DNA for the CDR3: TGTGCCAGCAGCCAAGGTGGTTCAGGGTCTCTCCACAATGAGCAGTTCTTC. Its protein is CASSQGGSGSLHNEQFF.

This sequence joins TRBV11-2 and TRBJ2-1; tentatively, D is TRBD2 (5 bases). Between the trimmed V and J ends, which lost 8 bases and 3 bases, there was a span of 11 bases. The germline V gene encodes CDR1 SGHAT and CDR2 FQNNGV. The CDR3 is 13 residues long. This CDR3 reads CASSRTSYNEQFF. The CDR3 coding sequence is TGTGCCAGCTCCCGTACTAGCTACAATGAGCAGTTCTTC.

The chain combines TRBV6-5 with TRBJ1-1, with 8 positions matching TRBD1. Germline CDR1 MNHEY, CDR2 SVGAGI. J gave up 1 base and V 6 bases, and 7 bases lay outside the gene matches. The CDR3 contains 15 residues. The CDR3 protein is CASSSPTGGNTEAFF. Written as DNA, the CDR3 is TGTGCCAGCAGCTCCCCAACAGGGGGGAACACTGAAGCTTTCTTT.

V gene TRBV20-1 combines with J gene TRBJ2-1; D gene ambiguous. Germline values: CDR1 DFQATT, CDR2 SNEGSKA (reference sequence). Trimming took 6 bases from V and 5 from J, leaving 8 bases between them. There are 11 residues in the CDR3. CDR3 DNA sequence: TGCAGTGCCCTACAGAACAATGAGCAGTTCTTC. This codes for CSALQNNEQFF.

The chain links TRBV7-3 to TRBJ2-5; TRBD2 matches at 14 bases. Germline V gives CDR1 SGHTA, CDR2 FQGTGA. The CDR3 extends over 15 amino acids. The ends lost 5 bases at V and 5 bases at J; junction bases unmatched: 4. The CDR3 reads CASSPRTSGGETQYF. The CDR3 DNA is TGTGCCAGCAGCCCGAGGACTAGCGGGGGGGAGACCCAGTACTTC.

The chain employs TRBV5-6 and TRBJ1-6; 9 bases match TRBD1. After removal of 4 bases from V and 7 bases from J, the junction contained 9 bases not matched to a gene. CDR3 length: 16 residues. The germline V gene encodes CDR1 SGHDT and CDR2 YYEEEE. The CDR3 here is CASSTRAGTGNSPLHF. The CDR3 DNA follows: TGTGCCAGCAGCACAAGGGCGGGGACAGGGAATTCACCCCTCCACTTT.

This clone was counted between two and nine times. V gene TRBV4-3 combines with J gene TRBJ1-2; 7 nucleotides match TRBD1. The trim removed 1 base at V and 8 bases at J, leaving 22 bases unmatched. The CDR3 loop spans 19 amino acids. Germline assignment: CDR1 LGHNA and CDR2 YSLEER. In nucleotides, the CDR3 is TGCGCCAGCAGCCAAGGGGGACTCCTACTCAGGGGGGCCCTCGACGGCTACACCTTC. It specifies CASSQGGLLLRGALDGYTF.

V usage is TRBV4-3 and J usage is TRBJ1-2, with D unresolved. CDR3 length: 15 residues. Germline V gene data show CDR1 as LGHNA and CDR2 as YSLEER. Trimming removed 4 bases from V and 4 bases from J, with 16 bases in between. CDR3 in amino acids: CASSRVGSPLYGYTF. CDR3 sequence (DNA): TGCGCCAGCAGCCGGGTGGGCAGCCCTCTCTATGGCTACACCTTC.

This sequence joins TRBV28 and TRBJ1-1; D call uncertain. With 7 bases removed from V and 0 bases from J, the gap between germline ends came to 15 bases. CDR3 length equals 15 residues. The germline V gene has CDR1 MDHEN and CDR2 SYDVKM. The CDR3 bases are TGTGCCAGCAAGAGGCAGAGCAAAATGAACACTGAAGCTTTCTTT. This sequence encodes CASKRQSKMNTEAFF. Based on the CDR3 plus reference TRBV28 and TRBJ1-1, the full variable domain is DVKVTQSSRYLVKRTGEKVFLECVQDMDHENMFWYRQDPGLGLRLIYFSYDVKMKEKGDIPEGYSVSREKKERFSLILESASTNQTSMYLCASKRQSKMNTEAFFGQGTRLTVV.

The chain recombines TRBV10-3 with TRBJ2-7, with 9 positions matching TRBD1. CDR1 and CDR2 (germline): ENHRY, SYGVKD. The CDR3 is 16 residues long. J lost 1 base, V lost 10 bases, and 14 bases had no gene match. The CDR3 is CASQPSGTGISYEQYF. Written as DNA, the CDR3 is TGTGCCAGCCAACCGTCGGGGACAGGGATTTCCTACGAGCAGTACTTC.

The chain has TRBV2 and TRBJ1-5, with D perhaps TRBD1 (6 bases). This CDR3 comprises 14 residues. Germline assignment: CDR1 SNHLY and CDR2 FYNNEI. Trimming removed 2 bases from V and 6 bases from J, with 11 bases in between. The CDR3 sequence is CASSETGLSQPQHF. The CDR3, as DNA: TGTGCCAGCAGTGAAACAGGGCTAAGTCAGCCCCAGCATTTT.

The chain recombines TRBV6-1 with TRBJ2-7; D possibly corresponds to TRBD2 (7 bases). The CDR3 is 15 amino acids. CDR1 is MNHNS, CDR2 SASEGT, per germline. With 1 base removed from V and 8 bases from J, the gap between germline ends came to 18 bases. The DNA of the CDR3 is TGTGCCAGCAGTGAAGAGGGGGGGCTACGCTTAAAGCAGTACTTC. Its protein product is CASSEEGGLRLKQYF.

This sequence joins TRBV5-6 and TRBJ2-1; possibly TRBD1 for D (6 bases). The CDR3 extends over 19 amino acids. V lost 6 bases to trimming and J lost 4 bases, with 29 bases between them. Germline V gives CDR1 SGHDT, CDR2 YYEEEE. The CDR3 bases are TGTGCCAGCACCCCCCAGGGGCAGGGCCCCCCTTACGTTTACAATGAGCAGTTCTTC. It is translated as CASTPQGQGPPYVYNEQFF.

This chain connects TRBV6-1 to TRBJ2-1; D remains unclear. Trimming shortened V by 6 bases and J by 15 bases, and 18 bases separated the two germline ends. Germline CDR1 is MNHNS and CDR2 is SASEGT. There are 12 residues in the CDR3. For the CDR3, the DNA is TGTGCCAGCAGCCCCACCCCAGGTGGTTTGTTCTTC. Its translation: CASSPTPGGLFF.

The rearrangement links TRBV29-1 to TRBJ2-1; TRBD2 aligns across 7 bases. The V gene end was trimmed by 3 bases and the J gene end by 6 bases; junction bases not matched to a gene: 8. This CDR3 is built from 14 residues. The germline CDR1 and CDR2 sequences are SQVTM and ANQGSEA. The CDR3 nucleotides read TGCAGCGTTGATCGGGGGGACGGGAGCAATGAGCAGTTCTTC. Amino acids: CSVDRGDGSNEQFF.